This T cell receptor beta chain was found in a study of CD8+ T cells in alopecia areata. General study points: Numerous clones, expanded in lesions, remained in scalp and blood during tofacitinib.

The germline V gene has CDR1 SQVTM and CDR2 ANQGSEA. The V end was cut by 7 bases, the J end by 0 bases, with 13 bases between. The CDR3 consists of 13 residues. Documented treatment: oral pan-JAK inhibitor, 5-10 mg twice daily. Researchers took lesional scalp punch biopsies and peripheral blood from people who were alopecia areata patients. A note on this clone: Its specificity is unknown.

Sequencing templates came from extracted RNA that was reverse transcribed into cDNA. The protocol was immunoSEQ multiplex PCR, while the TCRdb copy is restricted to in-frame clones and leaves out a portion. The sample gives roughly 110,000 clones, roughly 84% of which show up once; over 20% is in the top ten. The V gene is TRBV29-1, the J gene TRBJ2-7; a possible D gene is TRBD1 (5 bases). The starting material was CD8+ T cells sorted from blood, obtained at week 24, from a patient treated with tofacitinib. The clonotype comes from a human donor with alopecia areata. The CDR3 sequence is CSGVGQDSYEQYF. CDR3 sequence (DNA): TGCAGCGGTGTGGGGCAGGACTCCTACGAGCAGTACTTC.